Following are 15 T cell receptor beta chains from one sample sequenced in a study of T cells in Graves' hyperthyroidism and ophthalmopathy. RNA transcripts gave rise to amplified TCR beta CDR3 regions. The HTBI primer set drove a first-round RT-PCR of the TCR CDR3. TCRdb independently ran MiXCR on the multiplex PCR reads; one entry per CDR3 protein. The sample records approximately 600,000 distinct CDR3 sequences, 20% to 25% being singletons. The sample was blood. These receptors were obtained from a man aged 25 to 45 with Graves' ophthalmopathy.

CDR3 protein: CASSQTGGNSPLHF. CDR3 sequence (DNA): TGTGCCAGCAGTCAGACAGGGGGCAATTCACCCCTCCACTTT. The chain employs TRBV14 and TRBJ1-6, with 10 nucleotides matching TRBD1. This CDR3 is 14 amino acids long. The J segment lost 7 bases and the V segment lost 6 bases, leaving 3 bases of the junction unmatched. Germline V gene lookup returns CDR1 SGHDN and CDR2 FVKESK.

A word on this clonotype: A much larger clone differs from this one at a single base, so this may be a read error. The chain recombines TRBV28 with TRBJ2-7; no definite D call. With 3 bases removed from V and 4 bases from J, the gap between germline ends came to 22 bases. CDR3 length: 17 residues. In germline, CDR1 is MDHEN, CDR2 SYDVKM. This chain's CDR3 is CASSFQVWGKSGYEQYF. The CDR3 coding sequence is TGTGCCAGCAGTTTCCAGGTGTGGGGTAAATCGGGTTACGAGCAGTACTTC.

The chain couples TRBV20-1 to TRBJ2-2, with a possible D match to TRBD2 (6 bases). Trimming removed 0 bases from V and 2 bases from J, with 13 bases in between. The germline gives CDR1 DFQATT, CDR2 SNEGSKA (reference sequence). The CDR3 has 16 amino acids. For the CDR3, the DNA is TGCAGTGCTAGAGATCGGACGGGGGTTAACACCGGGGAGCTGTTTTTT. It translates to CSARDRTGVNTGELFF.

This clonotype has a count of ten or more. The genes are TRBV28 and TRBJ2-3, with a tentative D call TRBD1 (5 bases). Germline CDR1 MDHEN, CDR2 SYDVKM. There are 13 residues in the CDR3. V lost 5 bases and J lost 2, with 8 bases in between. The CDR3 spells CASSQGNTDTQYF. The CDR3 DNA reads as TGTGCCAGCAGTCAGGGCAACACAGATACGCAGTATTTT.

This clonotype turned up a few times. The chain recombines TRBV9 with TRBJ2-5, with D possibly being TRBD1 (5 bases). Per the germline V gene, CDR1 is SGDLS and CDR2 is YYNGEE. The CDR3 runs 14 residues. Trimming shortened V by 0 bases and J by 2 bases, and 8 bases separated the two germline ends. CDR3 residues: CASSVEDTQETQYF. For the CDR3, the DNA is TGTGCCAGCAGCGTAGAGGACACACAAGAGACCCAGTACTTC.

At least ten counts were recorded for this clonotype. J is TRBJ2-3 and V is TRBV7-9, with TRBD1 matching over 7 bases. J lost 4 bases, V lost 4 bases, and 8 bases had no gene match. Germline V lookup: CDR1 SEHNR, CDR2 FQNEAQ (reference sequence). This CDR3 region has 15 residues. The CDR3 is CASSYRQGPADTQYF. For the CDR3, the DNA is TGTGCCAGCAGCTATAGACAGGGCCCCGCAGATACGCAGTATTTT.

This clonotype was counted between two and nine times. V is TRBV19 and J is TRBJ2-4; D is ambiguous. The V end was cut by 2 bases, the J end by 0 bases, with 11 bases between. This CDR3 has 16 residues. CDR1 and CDR2 from the germline V gene are LNHDA and SQIVND (reference sequence). CDR3 nucleotides: TGTGCCAGTAGTATATCCGGGTTATTAGCCAAAAACATTCAGTACTTC. Translated: CASSISGLLAKNIQYF.

The chain links TRBV28 to TRBJ2-1; TRBD2 matches 9 bases. This CDR3 contains 17 residues. Germline V gene lookup returns CDR1 MDHEN and CDR2 SYDVKM. V was clipped by 4 bases and J by 4 bases; unmatched bases: 11. This chain's CDR3 is CASSSRLAGLGYNEQFF. In DNA form, the CDR3 reads TGTGCCAGCAGTTCTCGCCTAGCGGGACTAGGTTACAATGAGCAGTTCTTC.

This CDR3 is CASRPPGRGQFF. CDR3 in DNA: TGTGCCAGCAGACCTCCGGGAAGGGGGCAGTTCTTC. V usage is TRBV28 and J usage is TRBJ2-1, with D tentatively TRBD1 or TRBD2 (5 bases each). Germline V gives CDR1 MDHEN, CDR2 SYDVKM. The CDR3 is 12 amino acids. V was cut by 6 bases and J by 12 bases, with 15 bases left in between.

Concerning this clonotype: A read error may explain this, as a much larger clone is one base away. The chain recombines TRBV5-1 with TRBJ2-1; possible D gene TRBD2, 6 bases. CDR3 length equals 16 residues. CDR1 and CDR2 from the germline V gene are SGHRS and YFSETQ. The CDR3 bases are TGCGCCATCAGCTTGGAGGGCGGAGGGGTGTACAATGAGCAGTTCTTC. Encoded protein: CAISLEGGGVYNEQFF.

This clonotype was found a few times. The rearrangement joins TRBV6-1 to TRBJ1-1; D is ambiguous. The germline V and J ends were trimmed by 0 bases and 11 bases, with 19 bases remaining between them. The CDR3 has 15 amino acids. Germline V gene data show CDR1 as MNHNS and CDR2 as SASEGT. The CDR3 DNA is TGTGCCAGCAGTGAAGCGCTCACAGTCCCCGTGGAGGCTTTCTTT. Amino acid sequence: CASSEALTVPVEAFF.

The sample holds a few counts of this clonotype. Compared with germline, one end of the junction differs, possibly owing to a read error. In nucleotides, the CDR3 is TGCACCAGCAGCCATCTTGAAAGAGCGAACACTGAAGCTTTCTTT. This translates into CTSSHLERANTEAFF. J is TRBJ1-1 and V is TRBV4-1; D not certain. The CDR3 totals 15 residues. Germline CDR1 and CDR2: MGHRA and YSYEKL.

J is TRBJ2-7 and V is TRBV28; D possibly corresponds to TRBD2 (6 bases). The V end lost 2 bases, the J end lost 3 bases, and 17 bases lay between the germline ends. CDR1 and CDR2 from the germline V gene are MDHEN and SYDVKM. This CDR3 has 16 amino acids. CDR3 region: CASSLRGGVVGYEQYF. In DNA, the CDR3 is TGTGCCAGCAGTTTAAGAGGAGGGGTGGTAGGCTACGAGCAGTACTTC.

V is TRBV10-1 and J is TRBJ2-3; D gene ambiguous. This CDR3 has 14 residues. Germline-derived CDR1 and CDR2 are WNHNN and SYGVQD (reference sequence). Trimming took off 3 bases at V and 4 bases at J, with 11 bases between the two ends. Here the CDR3 DNA reads TGCGCCAGCAGTGAAGGTGGGCCAGCAGATACGCAGTATTTT. It encodes CASSEGGPADTQYF.

The gene calls are TRBV14 and TRBJ2-7; the match to TRBD2 covers 12 bases. The ends lost 3 bases at V and 3 bases at J; junction bases unmatched: 3. The CDR3 covers 15 residues. Germline CDR1 SGHDN, CDR2 FVKESK. The CDR3 DNA reads as TGTGCCAGCAGCCACCGACTAGCGGGAGACTACGAGCAGTACTTC. Protein: CASSHRLAGDYEQYF.